This TCR beta chain was captured in a study of shared clonotypes between healthy human individuals. Germline CDR1 and CDR2: SNHLY and FYNNEI. CDR3 length: 13 residues. V was pared by 6 bases and J by 4 bases, with 4 bases of the junction left unmatched. On this clone: Its antigen is unidentified.

Clones were read by immunoSEQ multiplex PCR, and TCRdb kept only the in-frame ones, dropping some. The sample holds around 690,000 clones, 90% seen once. Points from the study as a whole: Relative to their counterparts shared across all four donors, non-shared clonotypes exhibited diminished generation probabilities.

The clonotype comes from a young man in good health. Some clones in this sample may be carry-over from other donors' samples. Sequenced material: memory CD8+ T cells from PBMCs. Noted subset: CD45RO+ cells pooled with CCR7-negative TemRA cells. This chain joins TRBV2 and TRBJ1-1; 8 bases line up with TRBD1. CDR3 region: CASRSGGITEAFF. For the CDR3, the DNA is TGTGCCAGCAGATCAGGGGGCATCACTGAAGCTTTCTTT.